Each of the 19 T cell receptor beta chains below was sequenced from the same sample in a study of early T cells in non-severe SARS-CoV-2 infection. TCRdb independently ran MiXCR on the 5' RACE reads; one entry per CDR3 protein. The data contain more than 50,000 distinct CDR3 sequences, 10% to 15% of them seen just once; the ten biggest clones take up around 4.7%. Material for sequencing was whole blood. Receptors were obtained from an adult who was a healthcare worker with PCR-confirmed SARS-CoV-2 infection or an uninfected control (not recorded which).

Points on this clonotype: At one of its ends the junction is not consistent with the germline gene, which may arise from a read error. This chain uses TRBV6-2 or TRBV6-3 with TRBJ2-1, with TRBD1 matching 7 bases. Germline CDR1 reads MNHEY; CDR2 reads SVGEGT. The CDR3 loop spans 16 amino acids. CDR3 region: CASLLTGTARDNEQSF. The CDR3 DNA follows: TGTGCCAGCCTCCTAACCGGGACAGCAAGGGACAATGAGCAGTCCTTC.

The chain is built from TRBV11-2 and TRBJ2-1; unclear D gene. This CDR3 has 14 residues. Germline V gene sequence: CDR1 SGHAT, CDR2 FQNNGV. The V end lost 5 bases, the J end lost 4 bases, and 12 bases lay between the germline ends. The DNA of the CDR3 is TGTGCCAGCAGCCTCGCCACTGGGTACAATGAGCAGTTCTTC. The encoded protein is CASSLATGYNEQFF. Based on the CDR3 plus reference TRBV11-2 and TRBJ2-1, the full variable domain is EAGVAQSPRYKIIEKRQSVAFWCNPISGHATLYWYQQILGQGPKLLIQFQNNGVVDDSQLPKDRFSAERLKGVDSTLKIQPAKLEDSAVYLCASSLATGYNEQFFGPGTRLTVL.

This clonotype has at least ten counts. This chain uses TRBV7-3 with TRBJ2-2; D gene uncertain. Germline-derived CDR1 and CDR2 are SGHTA and FQGTGA. This CDR3 comprises 14 residues. The germline V and J ends were trimmed by 1 base and 1 base, with 4 bases remaining between them. CDR3 loop: CASSLSGNTGELFF. The CDR3, as DNA: TGTGCCAGCAGCTTAAGCGGGAACACCGGGGAGCTGTTTTTT.

This chain uses TRBV6-6 with TRBJ2-5; 10 positions agree with TRBD1. With V trimmed by 2 bases and J by 4 bases, 7 bases remained unmatched. The CDR3 runs to 16 residues. Germline V gene data show CDR1 as MNHNY and CDR2 as SVGAGI (reference sequence). The CDR3 protein is CASSYAGTGELETQYF. CDR3 sequence (DNA): TGTGCCAGCAGTTACGCCGGGACAGGGGAGCTAGAGACCCAGTACTTC.

This clonotype was observed at least ten times. The J gene is TRBJ2-7, the V gene TRBV24-1; 11 nucleotides match TRBD2. The germline gives CDR1 KGHDR, CDR2 SFDVKD. The V and J ends lost 9 bases and 3 bases, in that order; junction bases with no gene match: 9. The CDR3 consists of 15 residues. The chain's CDR3 is CATSSTSGSFYEQYF. The CDR3 coding sequence is TGTGCCACCTCCTCAACTAGCGGGAGTTTCTACGAGCAGTACTTC.

This chain uses TRBV29-1 with TRBJ1-5; 7 nucleotides agree with TRBD1. The trim removed 6 bases at V and 4 bases at J, leaving 3 bases unmatched. The CDR3 runs to 12 residues. The germline V gene encodes CDR1 SQVTM and CDR2 ANQGSEA. As DNA, the CDR3 is TGCAGCGTGAGACAGGGTAATCAGCCCCAGCATTTT. Protein product: CSVRQGNQPQHF.

This clonotype came up many times. The chain joins TRBV12-3 or TRBV12-4 to TRBJ2-2; D not resolved. The CDR3 has 11 residues. The V end was cut by 3 bases, the J end by 7 bases, with 3 bases between. The CDR3 nucleotides read TGTGCCAGCAGTTTCTTCGGGGAGCTGTTTTTT. It codes for CASSFFGELFF.

Of note for this clonotype: A read error is possible here, since a much larger clone lies one base away. V usage is TRBV7-9 and J usage is TRBJ1-1; TRBD1 aligns across 10 bases. The CDR3 runs 15 residues. Germline-derived CDR1 and CDR2 are SEHNR and FQNEAQ (reference sequence). The chain's CDR3 is CACSLPRDRGDGAFF. The CDR3 coding sequence is TGTGCCTGCAGCTTACCCCGGGACAGGGGAGATGGGGCTTTCTTT.

This clonotype was counted only a few times. The chain combines TRBV15 with TRBJ1-3; no definite D call. CDR3 length: 16 amino acids. CDR1 and CDR2 (germline): LNHNV, YYDKDF (reference sequence). V shed 0 bases and J shed 0 bases, with 9 bases lying between them. Here the CDR3 DNA reads TGTGCCACCAGCAGAGATGTTGAGCACTCTGGAAACACCATATATTTT. This translates into CATSRDVEHSGNTIYF.

This clonotype appeared a few times. The rearrangement joins TRBV18 to TRBJ1-1; no clear D gene. CDR1 is KGHSH and CDR2 is LQKENI in the germline V gene. V lost 3 bases and J 6 bases, leaving 11 bases between the germline ends. The CDR3 consists of 13 residues. The CDR3 nucleotides are TGTGCCAGCTCACCGGTCAGGAGCCCTGAAGCTTTCTTT. It translates to CASSPVRSPEAFF. The full variable domain, with the rest looked up from reference TRBV18 and TRBJ1-1, is NAGVMQNPRHLVRRRGQEARLRCSPMKGHSHVYWYRQLPEEGLKFMVYLQKENIIDESGMPKERFSAEFPKEGPSILRIQQVVRGDSAAYFCASSPVRSPEAFFGQGTRLTVV.

The genes are TRBV20-1 and TRBJ2-1; D gene uncertain. The CDR3 is 10 residues long. Germline V lookup: CDR1 DFQATT, CDR2 SNEGSKA (reference sequence). Trimming removed 6 bases from V and 10 bases from J, with 10 bases in between. DNA of the CDR3: TGCAGTGCCCAGATATACGAGCAGTTCTTC. Its protein product is CSAQIYEQFF.

This clonotype was picked up a small number of times. This rearrangement joins TRBV28 to TRBJ1-4; no reliable D call. Trimming took off 2 bases at V and 0 bases at J, with 4 bases between the two ends. Germline-derived CDR1 and CDR2 are MDHEN and SYDVKM. The CDR3 consists of 14 residues. The CDR3 DNA reads TGTGCCAGCAGTTTACCGTCAACTAATGAAAAACTGTTTTTT. Its translation: CASSLPSTNEKLFF. The whole variable domain, filled in from reference TRBV28 and TRBJ1-4, reads DVKVTQSSRYLVKRTGEKVFLECVQDMDHENMFWYRQDPGLGLRLIYFSYDVKMKEKGDIPEGYSVSREKKERFSLILESASTNQTSMYLCASSLPSTNEKLFFGSGTQLSVL.

The CDR3, as DNA: TGTGCCAGCAGCCCTTCGGGACATAACTCTGGGGCCAACGTCCTGACTTTC. Translation: CASSPSGHNSGANVLTF. This rearrangement joins TRBV9 to TRBJ2-6, with D perhaps matching TRBD1 (6 bases). The CDR3 has 17 residues. Trimming removed 4 bases at V and 0 bases at J, with 14 bases between. The germline CDR1 and CDR2 sequences are SGDLS and YYNGEE.

The chain joins TRBV5-1 to TRBJ2-3; D is unresolved. Between the trimmed V and J ends, which lost 0 bases and 4 bases, there was a span of 12 bases. The CDR3 is made up of 15 amino acids. Per germline, CDR1 SGHRS and CDR2 YFSETQ. CDR3 bases: TGCGCCAGCAGCTTGGGTTCCCGGACCCCAGATACGCAGTATTTT. Amino acids: CASSLGSRTPDTQYF.

This clonotype has just a few counts. The chain is built from TRBV9 and TRBJ2-1; TRBD1 matches at 7 bases. The trim removed 3 bases at V and 8 bases at J, leaving 11 bases unmatched. The CDR3 covers 15 residues. Germline V gene sequence: CDR1 SGDLS, CDR2 YYNGEE. The CDR3 nucleotides are TGTGCCAGCAGCGGGCGACAGGGAATCGCGGATGAGCAGTTCTTC. It specifies CASSGRQGIADEQFF.

Only a few counts were recorded for this clonotype. The V call is TRBV6-2 or TRBV6-3, the J call TRBJ2-5; D possibly corresponds to TRBD2 (6 bases). Germline loops: CDR1 MNHEY, CDR2 SVGEGT. CDR3 size: 12 residues. Trimming removed 7 bases at V and 4 bases at J, with 10 bases between. DNA for the CDR3: TGTGCCAGCACCACCGGGGGAGAGACCCAGTACTTC. It codes for CASTTGGETQYF.

This clonotype has at least ten counts. The chain links TRBV19 to TRBJ1-5; a possible D gene is TRBD1 (5 bases). Germline lookup yields CDR1 LNHDA and CDR2 SQIVND (reference sequence). This CDR3 contains 18 residues. Trimming pared 6 bases from V and 2 bases from J, leaving 23 bases between. This CDR3 reads CASSPGTVGGGGNQPQHF. DNA for the CDR3: TGTGCCAGTAGCCCCGGGACGGTCGGGGGGGGAGGCAATCAGCCCCAGCATTTT.

The table lists this clonotype with a few counts. The CDR3 sequence is CASSPRYEQYF. The DNA for the CDR3 is TGTGCCAGCAGCCCCCGCTACGAGCAGTACTTC. V usage is TRBV7-2 and J usage is TRBJ2-7; D gene ambiguous. Trimming took off 5 bases at V and 3 bases at J, with 5 bases between the two ends. The CDR3 consists of 11 residues. From germline, CDR1 is SGHTA and CDR2 FQGNSA.

V usage is TRBV5-1 and J usage is TRBJ2-7, with 14 bases lining up with TRBD2. Unmatched junction bases numbered 2, after V lost 3 bases and J lost 3 bases. The CDR3 sequence is 15 residues long. Germline V gives CDR1 SGHRS, CDR2 YFSETQ. As DNA, the CDR3 is TGCGCCAGCAGCTCGGGACTAGCGGGGGTCTACGAGCAGTACTTC. This encodes CASSSGLAGVYEQYF.